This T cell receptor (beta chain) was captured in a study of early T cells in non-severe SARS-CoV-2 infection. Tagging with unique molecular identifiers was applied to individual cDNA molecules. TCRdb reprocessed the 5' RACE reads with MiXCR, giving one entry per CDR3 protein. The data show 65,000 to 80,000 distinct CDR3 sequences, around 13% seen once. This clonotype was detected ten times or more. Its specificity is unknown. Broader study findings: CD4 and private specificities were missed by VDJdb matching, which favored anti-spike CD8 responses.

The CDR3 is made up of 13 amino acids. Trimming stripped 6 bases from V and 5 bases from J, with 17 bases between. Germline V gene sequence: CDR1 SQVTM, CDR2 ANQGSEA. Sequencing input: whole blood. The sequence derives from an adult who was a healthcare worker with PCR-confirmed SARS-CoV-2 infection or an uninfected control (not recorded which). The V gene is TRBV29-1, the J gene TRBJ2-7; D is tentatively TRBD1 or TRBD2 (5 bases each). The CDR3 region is CSVRDPWSNEQYF. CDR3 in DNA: TGCAGCGTCAGGGACCCCTGGTCTAACGAGCAGTACTTC.